This record concerns one T cell receptor beta chain sequence. Its antigen is undetermined. The sample comes from a study of T cell responses to AZD1222 COVID-19 vaccine. Only in-frame clones appear in the TCRdb table, and some are missing; sequencing was by immunoSEQ multiplex PCR. This table has 100,000 to 150,000 clones, roughly 89% appearing once. Germline CDR1 reads MDHEN; CDR2 reads SYDVKM. The V segment lost 3 bases and the J segment 13 bases; nucleotides outside the gene matches: 7. CDR3 length equals 13 residues. General study results and limits: Most donors were white British, females outnumbered males, and clonal diversity was possibly underestimated.

Material: peripheral blood, obtained 28 days after the second AZD1222 dose. The receptor comes from an adult who received the AZD1222 COVID-19 vaccine. The chain couples TRBV28 to TRBJ2-1; 9 positions agree with TRBD1. The DNA for the CDR3 is TGTGCCAGCAGTTTTTCGGACAGGGGCGGTCAGTTCTTC. Translating gives CASSFSDRGGQFF.